Shown below are 8 T cell receptor beta chains from a single sample sequenced in a study of shared clonotypes between healthy human individuals. Profiling relied on immunoSEQ multiplex PCR, and the TCRdb table lists in-frame clones only, not all of them. The table includes fewer than 3 million clones, less than 95% detected once. The specimen sequenced was naive CD4+ T cells from PBMCs. Subset meaning: CD45RA+ positively selected. The receptors shown here come from a man aged 18 to 30 in good health. Some clones in this sample may be carry-over from other donors' samples.

This sequence joins TRBV2 and TRBJ2-4, with unresolved D. The CDR3 has 12 residues. Trimming removed 0 bases from V and 7 bases from J, with 4 bases in between. CDR1 and CDR2 from the germline V gene are SNHLY and FYNNEI. The CDR3: CASSEASNIQYF. For the CDR3, the DNA is TGTGCCAGCAGTGAAGCCTCGAACATTCAGTACTTC.

Comment on this clone: Within the sample, other DNA sequences also encode this same CDR3. This chain connects TRBV5-1 to TRBJ1-1; the D gene is possibly TRBD1 (5 bases). The V end was cut by 4 bases, the J end by 0 bases, with 10 bases between. CDR1 and CDR2 (germline): SGHRS, YFSETQ. CDR3 length: 14 residues. CDR3 loop: CASSAGTVNTEAFF. The CDR3, as DNA: TGCGCCAGCAGCGCCGGGACGGTGAACACTGAAGCTTTCTTT.

This rearrangement joins TRBV2 to TRBJ2-7, with D possibly being TRBD1 (6 bases). In germline, CDR1 is SNHLY, CDR2 FYNNEI. CDR3 length: 16 residues. The V gene lost 4 bases and the J gene lost 0 bases, with 16 bases spanning the gap. The CDR3 coding sequence is TGTGCCAGCAGTGGGCTGGACAGTCTTTTCTCCTACGAGCAGTACTTC. This translates into CASSGLDSLFSYEQYF.

The V call is TRBV5-1, the J call TRBJ2-2; 10 bases fit TRBD2. The V and J ends lost 3 bases and 5 bases, in that order; junction bases with no gene match: 7. CDR3 length equals 16 residues. The germline gives CDR1 SGHRS, CDR2 YFSETQ. The CDR3 loop is CASSSPAGGPTGELFF. The CDR3 DNA reads as TGCGCCAGCAGCTCCCCAGCGGGAGGGCCTACCGGGGAGCTGTTTTTT.

This chain's CDR3 is CASSQTTGAGYGYTF. CDR3 coding DNA: TGCGCCAGCAGCCAAACGACAGGCGCGGGCTATGGCTACACCTTC. This chain joins TRBV4-3 and TRBJ1-2, with a weak D call TRBD1 (6 bases). Per the germline V gene, CDR1 is LGHNA and CDR2 is YSLEER. The CDR3 spans 15 residues. Trimming shortened V by 2 bases and J by 4 bases, and 14 bases separated the two germline ends.

The chain uses TRBV28 and TRBJ2-5; 8 bases align to TRBD1. V lost 11 bases, J lost 5 bases, and 25 bases stayed unmatched. The CDR3 runs to 18 residues. The germline V gene has CDR1 MDHEN and CDR2 SYDVKM. CDR3 nucleotide sequence: TGTGCCCCAATAGTTTATCCCCCCCAGGGGGCGCTGGGGGAGACCCAGTACTTC. Protein sequence: CAPIVYPPQGALGETQYF.

The chain uses TRBV29-1 and TRBJ2-7; D remains unclear. The CDR3 loop spans 13 amino acids. Germline-derived CDR1 and CDR2 are SQVTM and ANQGSEA. The ends were cut back, 7 bases at V and 3 bases at J, with 16 bases in the middle. The CDR3 DNA sequence: TGCAGCGCGTTCCATCCTGTTAACTACGAGCAGTACTTC. Translated: CSAFHPVNYEQYF.

The sample holds a few counts of this clone. J is TRBJ1-5 and V is TRBV30; possible D gene TRBD1, 5 bases. V was pared by 0 bases and J by 5 bases, with 11 bases between. Germline V gives CDR1 GTSNPN, CDR2 SVGIG (reference sequence). The CDR3 contains 14 residues. This chain's CDR3 is CAWSVRGAYQPQHF. The CDR3 DNA reads TGTGCCTGGAGTGTACGCGGGGCATATCAGCCCCAGCATTTT.